This T cell receptor beta chain emerged from a study of blood T cell repertoires in COVID-19. One Seattle source followed patients from active infection through their disease course. The table lists this clone with a count of one. Per the original methods: Counts of nucleated cells, estimated from reference gene primer amplification, were obtained. Sequencing used immunoSEQ multiplex PCR; TCRdb keeps in-frame clones, though not all of them. For V, J and clone size, that table is used; D and trimming come from the DNA. Altogether under 400,000 clones are present, about 87% being singletons, with the ten largest covering under 2%. This CDR3 has 16 residues. V shed 3 bases, J shed 3 bases, and the junction held 4 bases outside the gene matches. Germline V gene data show CDR1 as SGHRS and CDR2 as YFSETQ.

The sample comprised peripheral blood. This chain joins TRBV5-1 and TRBJ2-2; TRBD1 matches 11 bases. This receptor was taken from a woman aged 30 to 39 with COVID-19, enrolled during active disease. CDR3 protein: CASSSGQGVDTGELFF. CDR3 in DNA: TGCGCCAGCAGCTCGGGACAGGGGGTCGACACCGGGGAGCTGTTTTTT.